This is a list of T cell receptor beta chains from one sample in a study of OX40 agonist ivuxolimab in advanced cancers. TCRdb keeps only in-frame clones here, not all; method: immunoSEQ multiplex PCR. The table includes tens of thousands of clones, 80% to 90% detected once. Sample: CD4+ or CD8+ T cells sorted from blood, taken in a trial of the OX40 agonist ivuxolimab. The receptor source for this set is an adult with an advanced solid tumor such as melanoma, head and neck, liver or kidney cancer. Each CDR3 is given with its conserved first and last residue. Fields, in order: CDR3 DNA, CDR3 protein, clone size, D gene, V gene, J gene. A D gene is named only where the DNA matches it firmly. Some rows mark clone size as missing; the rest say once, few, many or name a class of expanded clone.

TGTGCCATCAGCCGGGGGGTAGGGCAGCCCCAGCATTTT,CAISRGVGQPQHF,-,-,TRBV6-5,TRBJ1-5
TGCGCCAGCAGCCAAGAGATAGGGAGCGTCGGAAACATTCAGTACTTC,CASSQEIGSVGNIQYF,-,-,TRBV4-3,TRBJ2-4
TGTGCCAGCAGAAAGCGGGAGGGCCTTGTGGAGCAGTACTTC,CASRKREGLVEQYF,few,TRBD2,TRBV7-8,TRBJ2-7
TGTGCCAGCAGCCAACCAGAGCCTGGACTAGCGGGGGGCACGAGAGAGACCCAGTACTTC,CASSQPEPGLAGGTRETQYF,-,TRBD2,TRBV14,TRBJ2-5
TGTGCCAGCAGCCTTTCTAGGGCGAACACCGGGGAGCTGTTTTTT,CASSLSRANTGELFF,once,-,TRBV5-4,TRBJ2-2
TGTGCCAGCAGTGATCTGGGCGGGAATCAGCCCCAGCATTTT,CASSDLGGNQPQHF,-,-,TRBV2,TRBJ1-5
TGTGCCAGCAGCTTAGCCGGGACAGGCTGGGGTAGCACAGATACGCAGTATTTT,CASSLAGTGWGSTDTQYF,once,TRBD1,TRBV11-2,TRBJ2-3
TGTGCCAGCAGTTACCAGGGGGAAGGAAACACCATATATTTT,CASSYQGEGNTIYF,-,TRBD1,TRBV6-5,TRBJ1-3
TGTGCCAGCAGCGTAGCGGGCAGTAATTCACCCCTCCACTTT,CASSVAGSNSPLHF,-,-,TRBV9,TRBJ1-6
TGCGCCAGCAGCTTGGCCCTGGTCCGCGGGGAAAAACTGTTTTTT,CASSLALVRGEKLFF,-,-,TRBV5-1,TRBJ1-4
TGTGCCTGGAGGGAGGGTCCCGGGGAGCTGTTTTTT,CAWREGPGELFF,-,-,TRBV30,TRBJ2-2
TGTGCCAGTAGTCCGACCAGGGTAGCCGGGGAGCTGTTTTTT,CASSPTRVAGELFF,-,-,TRBV19,TRBJ2-2
TGTGCCTGGAGTGGGGGACTAGCGGGGGCACTGTACCAAGAGACCCAGTACTTC,CAWSGGLAGALYQETQYF,-,TRBD2,TRBV30,TRBJ2-5
TGTGCCAGCAGATCTCCCGGGACAGGGGACTATGGCTACACCTTC,CASRSPGTGDYGYTF,-,TRBD1,TRBV28,TRBJ1-2
TGTGCCAGCACCCAAGCGAGAAGGAGGACCGCAGATACGCAGTATTTT,CASTQARRRTADTQYF,-,-,TRBV5-4,TRBJ2-3
TGTGCCAGCAGCCTGGACGGGGGAGGGGAGACCCAGTACTTC,CASSLDGGGETQYF,once,TRBD2,TRBV5-4,TRBJ2-5
TGCGCCAGCAGCTTTCAAGAGACCCAGTACTTC,CASSFQETQYF,-,-,TRBV5-1,TRBJ2-5